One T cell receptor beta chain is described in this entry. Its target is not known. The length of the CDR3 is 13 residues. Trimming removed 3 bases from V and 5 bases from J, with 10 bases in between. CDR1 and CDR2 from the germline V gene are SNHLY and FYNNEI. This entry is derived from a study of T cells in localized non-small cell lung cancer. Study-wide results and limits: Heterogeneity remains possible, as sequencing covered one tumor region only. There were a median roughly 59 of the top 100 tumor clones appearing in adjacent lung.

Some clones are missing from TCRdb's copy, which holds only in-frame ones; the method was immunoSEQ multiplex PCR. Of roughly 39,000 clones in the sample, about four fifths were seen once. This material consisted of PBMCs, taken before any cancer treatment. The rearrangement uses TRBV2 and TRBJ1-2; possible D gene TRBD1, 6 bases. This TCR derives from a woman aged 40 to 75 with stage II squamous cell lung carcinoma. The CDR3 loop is CASSEAGTYGYTF. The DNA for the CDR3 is TGTGCCAGCAGTGAGGCAGGGACATATGGCTACACCTTC.